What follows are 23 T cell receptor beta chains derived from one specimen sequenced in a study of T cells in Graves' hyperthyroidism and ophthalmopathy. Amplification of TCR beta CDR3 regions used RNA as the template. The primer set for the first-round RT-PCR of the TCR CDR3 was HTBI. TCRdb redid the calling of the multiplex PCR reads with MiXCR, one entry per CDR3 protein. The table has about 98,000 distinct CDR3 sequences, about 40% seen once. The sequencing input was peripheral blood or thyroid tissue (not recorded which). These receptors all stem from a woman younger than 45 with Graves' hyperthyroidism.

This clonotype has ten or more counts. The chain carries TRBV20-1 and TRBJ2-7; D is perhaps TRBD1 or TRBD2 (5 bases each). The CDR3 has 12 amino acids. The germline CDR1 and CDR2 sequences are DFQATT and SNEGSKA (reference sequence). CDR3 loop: CTSGTDLYEQYF. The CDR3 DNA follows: TGCACCTCCGGGACGGACCTCTACGAGCAGTACTTC.

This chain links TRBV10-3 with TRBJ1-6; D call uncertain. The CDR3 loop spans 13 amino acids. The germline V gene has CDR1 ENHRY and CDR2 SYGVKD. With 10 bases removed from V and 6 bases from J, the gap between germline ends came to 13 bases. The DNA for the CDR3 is TGTGCCACGAAGGTCAGGCTTAATTCACCCCTCCACTTT. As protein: CATKVRLNSPLHF.

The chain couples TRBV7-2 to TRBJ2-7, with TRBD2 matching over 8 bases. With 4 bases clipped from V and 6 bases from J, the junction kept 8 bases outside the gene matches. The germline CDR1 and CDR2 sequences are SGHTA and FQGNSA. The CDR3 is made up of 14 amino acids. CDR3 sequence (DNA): TGTGCCAGCAGCTACTTTAGCGGGACACGCGAGCAGTACTTC. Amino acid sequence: CASSYFSGTREQYF.

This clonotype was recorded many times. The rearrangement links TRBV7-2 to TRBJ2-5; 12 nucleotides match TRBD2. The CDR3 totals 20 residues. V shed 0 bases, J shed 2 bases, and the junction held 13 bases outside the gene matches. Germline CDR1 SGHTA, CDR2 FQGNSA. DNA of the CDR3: TGTGCCAGCAGCTTAGCTTCGTTTAGGGGACTAGCGGGCGGGCAAGAGACCCAGTACTTC. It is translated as CASSLASFRGLAGGQETQYF.

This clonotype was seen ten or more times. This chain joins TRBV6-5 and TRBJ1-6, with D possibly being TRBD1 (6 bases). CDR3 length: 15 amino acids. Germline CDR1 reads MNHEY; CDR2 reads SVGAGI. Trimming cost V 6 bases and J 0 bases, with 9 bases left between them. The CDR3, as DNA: TGTGCCAGCAGCGACAGGAGCTCCTATAATTCACCCCTCCACTTT. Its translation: CASSDRSSYNSPLHF.

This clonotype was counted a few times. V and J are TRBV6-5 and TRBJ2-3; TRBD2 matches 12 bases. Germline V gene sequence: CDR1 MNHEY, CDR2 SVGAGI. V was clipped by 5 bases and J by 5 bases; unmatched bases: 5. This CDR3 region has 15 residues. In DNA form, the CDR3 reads TGTGCCAGCAGTCTTGGACTAGCGGGAAGAGATACGCAGTATTTT. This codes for CASSLGLAGRDTQYF.

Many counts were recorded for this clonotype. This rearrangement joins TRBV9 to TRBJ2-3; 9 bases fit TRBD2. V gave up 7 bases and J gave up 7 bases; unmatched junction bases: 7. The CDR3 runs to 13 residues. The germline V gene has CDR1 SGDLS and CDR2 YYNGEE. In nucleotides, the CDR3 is TGTGCCAGCGAGGGTAGCGGGAGTTATACGCAGTATTTT. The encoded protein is CASEGSGSYTQYF.

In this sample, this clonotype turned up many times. CDR3 residues: CASSYSTDNGSPLHF. The CDR3 DNA reads as TGCGCCAGCAGCTATAGTACCGACAACGGTTCACCCCTCCACTTT. The chain recombines TRBV5-1 with TRBJ1-6; no definite D call. CDR3 size: 15 residues. Per germline, CDR1 SGHRS and CDR2 YFSETQ. Between the trimmed V and J ends, which lost 3 bases and 9 bases, there was a span of 16 bases.

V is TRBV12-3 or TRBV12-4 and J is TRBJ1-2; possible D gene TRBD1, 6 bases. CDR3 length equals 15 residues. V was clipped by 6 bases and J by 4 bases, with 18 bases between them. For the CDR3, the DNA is TGTGCCAGCAGCCTTCTGGGGGGCAGGCTCTATGGCTACACCTTC. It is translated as CASSLLGGRLYGYTF.

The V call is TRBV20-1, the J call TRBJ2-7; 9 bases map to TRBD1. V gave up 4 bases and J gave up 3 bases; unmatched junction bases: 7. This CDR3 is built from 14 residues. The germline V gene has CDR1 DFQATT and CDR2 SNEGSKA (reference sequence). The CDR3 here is CSAIPGTGIYEQYF. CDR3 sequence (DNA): TGCAGTGCTATCCCCGGGACAGGGATCTACGAGCAGTACTTC.

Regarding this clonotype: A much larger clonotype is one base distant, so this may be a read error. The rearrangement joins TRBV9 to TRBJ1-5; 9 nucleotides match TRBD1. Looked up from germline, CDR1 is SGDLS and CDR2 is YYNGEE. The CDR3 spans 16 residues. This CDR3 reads CASSHRGTGIPQLQHF. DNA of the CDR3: TGTGCCAGCAGCCACCGAGGGACAGGGATCCCGCAGCTCCAGCATTTT. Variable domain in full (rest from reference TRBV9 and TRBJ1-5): DSGVTQTPKHLITATGQRVTLRCSPRSGDLSVYWYQQSLDQGLQFLIQYYNGEERAKGNILERFSAQQFPDLHSELNLSSLELGDSALYFCASSHRGTGIPQLQHFGDGTRLSIL.

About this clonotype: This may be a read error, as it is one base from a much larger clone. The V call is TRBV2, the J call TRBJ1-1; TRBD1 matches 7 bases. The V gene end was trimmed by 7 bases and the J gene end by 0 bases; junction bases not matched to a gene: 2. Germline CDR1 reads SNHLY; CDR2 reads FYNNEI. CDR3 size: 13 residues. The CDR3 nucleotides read TGTGCCAGCAAGGGACAGATGAACACTGAAGCTTTCTTT. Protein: CASKGQMNTEAFF. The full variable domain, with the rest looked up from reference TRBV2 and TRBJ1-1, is EPEVTQTPSHQVTQMGQEVILRCVPISNHLYFYWYRQILGQKVEFLVSFYNNEISEKSEIFDDQFSVERPDGSNFTLKIRSTKLEDSAMYFCASKGQMNTEAFFGQGTRLTVV.

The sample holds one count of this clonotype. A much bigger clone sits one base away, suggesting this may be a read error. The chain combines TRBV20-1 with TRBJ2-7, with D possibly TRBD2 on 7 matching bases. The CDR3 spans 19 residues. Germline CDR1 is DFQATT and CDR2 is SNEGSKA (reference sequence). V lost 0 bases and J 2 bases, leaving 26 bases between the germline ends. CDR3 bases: TGCAGTGCTAGAGATTTACGGGGGCTGGCGGGAGTCCGAGCCTACGAGCAGTACTTC. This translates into CSARDLRGLAGVRAYEQYF.

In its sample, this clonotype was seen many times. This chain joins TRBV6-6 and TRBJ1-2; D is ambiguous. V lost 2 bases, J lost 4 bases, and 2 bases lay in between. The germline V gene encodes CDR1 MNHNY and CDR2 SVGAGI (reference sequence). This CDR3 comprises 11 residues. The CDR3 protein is CASSYGYGYTF. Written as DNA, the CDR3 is TGTGCCAGCAGTTACGGCTATGGCTACACCTTC.

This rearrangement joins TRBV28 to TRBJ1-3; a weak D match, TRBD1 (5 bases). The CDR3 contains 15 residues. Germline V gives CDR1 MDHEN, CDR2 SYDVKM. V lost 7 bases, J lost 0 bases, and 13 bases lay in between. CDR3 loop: CASKGTYHSGNTIYF. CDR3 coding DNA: TGTGCCAGCAAGGGGACTTACCACTCTGGAAACACCATATATTTT.

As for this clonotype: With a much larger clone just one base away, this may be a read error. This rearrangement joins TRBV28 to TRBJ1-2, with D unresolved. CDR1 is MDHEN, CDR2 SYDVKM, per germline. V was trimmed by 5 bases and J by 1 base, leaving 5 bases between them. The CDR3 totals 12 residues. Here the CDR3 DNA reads TGTGCCAGCAGTAGTGGTAACTATGGCTACACCTTC. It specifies CASSSGNYGYTF.

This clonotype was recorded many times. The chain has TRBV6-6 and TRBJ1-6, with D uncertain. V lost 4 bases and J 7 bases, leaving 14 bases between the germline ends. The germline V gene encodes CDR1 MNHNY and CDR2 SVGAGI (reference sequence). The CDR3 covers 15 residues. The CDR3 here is CASSLGWGGNSPLHF. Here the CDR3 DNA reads TGTGCCAGCAGTTTAGGGTGGGGTGGGAATTCACCCCTCCACTTT.

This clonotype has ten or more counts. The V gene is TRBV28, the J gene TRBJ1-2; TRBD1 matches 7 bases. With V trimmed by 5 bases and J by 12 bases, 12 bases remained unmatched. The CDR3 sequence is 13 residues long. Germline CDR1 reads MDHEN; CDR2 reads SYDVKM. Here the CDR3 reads CASSLGRGTVDTF. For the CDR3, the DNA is TGTGCCAGCAGTCTGGGCCGAGGGACAGTAGACACCTTC.

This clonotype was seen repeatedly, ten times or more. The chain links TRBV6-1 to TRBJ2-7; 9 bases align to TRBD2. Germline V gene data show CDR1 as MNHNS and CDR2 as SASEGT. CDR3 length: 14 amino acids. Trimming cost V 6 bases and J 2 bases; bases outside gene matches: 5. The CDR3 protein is CASRTTSGPYEQYF. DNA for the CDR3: TGTGCCAGCAGGACGACTAGCGGCCCCTACGAGCAGTACTTC.

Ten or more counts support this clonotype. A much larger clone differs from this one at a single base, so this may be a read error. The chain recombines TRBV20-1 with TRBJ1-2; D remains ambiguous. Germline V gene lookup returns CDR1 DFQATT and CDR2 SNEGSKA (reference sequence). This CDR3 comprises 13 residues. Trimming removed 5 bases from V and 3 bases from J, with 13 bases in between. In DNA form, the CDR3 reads TGCAGTGCTCCTCGCCCGGAGCACTATGGCTACACCTTC. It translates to CSAPRPEHYGYTF.

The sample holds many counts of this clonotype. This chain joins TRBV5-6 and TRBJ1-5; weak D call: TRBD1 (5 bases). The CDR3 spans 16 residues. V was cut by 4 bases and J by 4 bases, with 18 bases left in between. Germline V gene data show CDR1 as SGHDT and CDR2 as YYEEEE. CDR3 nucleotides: TGTGCCAGCAGCAGAGGGACGGGAGGAGGAAATCAGCCCCAGCATTTT. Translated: CASSRGTGGGNQPQHF.

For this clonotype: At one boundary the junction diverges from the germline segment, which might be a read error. The CDR3 loop reads CASSFSAEGNIIYF. DNA of the CDR3: TGTGCCAGCAGTTTTTCGGCAGAGGGAAACATCATATATTTT. The chain carries TRBV12-3 or TRBV12-4 and TRBJ1-3; no clear D. CDR3 size: 14 residues.

The CDR3: CATSTGTGVYEQYF. The CDR3 bases are TGTGCCACCAGTACCGGGACAGGGGTATACGAGCAGTACTTC. The V gene is TRBV15, the J gene TRBJ2-7, with TRBD1 matching 10 bases. This CDR3 spans 14 amino acids. Germline trimming cut 6 bases from V and 4 bases from J; bases unmatched to any gene: 6. CDR1 and CDR2 (germline): LNHNV, YYDKDF (reference sequence).